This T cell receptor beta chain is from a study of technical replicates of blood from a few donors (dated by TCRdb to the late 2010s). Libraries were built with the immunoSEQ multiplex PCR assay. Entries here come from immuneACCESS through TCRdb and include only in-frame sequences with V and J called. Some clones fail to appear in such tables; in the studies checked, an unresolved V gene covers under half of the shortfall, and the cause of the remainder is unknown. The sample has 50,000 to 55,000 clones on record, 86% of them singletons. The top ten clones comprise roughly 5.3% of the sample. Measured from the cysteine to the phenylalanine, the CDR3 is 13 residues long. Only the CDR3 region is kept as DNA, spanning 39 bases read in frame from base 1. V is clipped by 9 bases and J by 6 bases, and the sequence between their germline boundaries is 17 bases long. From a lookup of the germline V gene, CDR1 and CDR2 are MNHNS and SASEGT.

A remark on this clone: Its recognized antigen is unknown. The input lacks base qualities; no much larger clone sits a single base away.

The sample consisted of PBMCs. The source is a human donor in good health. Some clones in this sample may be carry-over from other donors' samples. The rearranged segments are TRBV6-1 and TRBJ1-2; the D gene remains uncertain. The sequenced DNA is TGTGCCAGTTGGCAGGAGGCGTCCCATGGCTACACCTTC. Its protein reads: CASWQEASHGYTF.